The rows below give T cell receptor beta chains drawn from one sample of a study of regulatory T cells in long-lasting Graves disease. TCRdb ran MiXCR on the multiplex PCR reads and lists one entry per CDR3 protein. The sample includes fewer than 650,000 distinct CDR3 sequences, 15% to 20% of them seen just once. The same data also went into a second study, on T cells in Graves' hyperthyroidism and ophthalmopathy.

The material was peripheral blood mononuclear cells (PBMCs), obtained at new diagnosis, from a patient treated with antithyroid drugs. Receptors originate from a man younger than 35 with Graves disease. CDR3s include the opening cysteine and the closing phenylalanine or tryptophan. A D gene is named only where the DNA matches it firmly. Not all rows give a size; the values are once, few, many and, for expanded clones, a class.

v_call: TRBV5-6
j_call: TRBJ2-5
d_call: TRBD1
clone_size: -
cdr3_aa: CASSQGQDLRETQYF
cdr3_nt: TGTGCCAGCAGCCAAGGACAGGACCTCCGGGAGACCCAGTACTTC

v_call: TRBV5-1
j_call: TRBJ1-4
d_call: TRBD1
clone_size: many
cdr3_aa: CASSLGSGDSLNEKLFF
cdr3_nt: TGCGCCAGCAGCTTGGGCAGTGGGGACAGCCTTAATGAAAAACTGTTTTTT

v_call: TRBV6-1
j_call: TRBJ2-3
d_call: -
clone_size: -
cdr3_aa: CASSDMAGPTDTQYF
cdr3_nt: TGTGCCAGCAGTGACATGGCGGGACCCACAGATACGCAGTATTTT

v_call: TRBV28
j_call: TRBJ2-7
d_call: -
clone_size: many
cdr3_aa: CASLSSYEQYF
cdr3_nt: TGTGCCAGCCTAAGCTCCTACGAGCAGTACTTC

v_call: TRBV18
j_call: TRBJ2-1
d_call: -
clone_size: -
cdr3_aa: CASSRLNPSGESSNEQFF
cdr3_nt: TGTGCCAGCTCTCGCCTAAATCCTTCGGGGGAGAGTTCCAATGAGCAGTTCTTC

v_call: TRBV20-1
j_call: TRBJ2-2
d_call: TRBD2
clone_size: many
cdr3_aa: CSARVAGVNTGELFF
cdr3_nt: TGCAGTGCTAGAGTAGCGGGAGTGAACACCGGGGAGCTGTTTTTT

v_call: TRBV5-5
j_call: TRBJ2-5
d_call: -
clone_size: -
cdr3_aa: CASSIEGETQYF
cdr3_nt: TGTGCCAGCAGCATCGAGGGGGAGACCCAGTACTTC

v_call: TRBV18
j_call: TRBJ1-1
d_call: TRBD1
clone_size: many
cdr3_aa: CASSDGQGTEAFF
cdr3_nt: TGTGCCAGCAGCGACGGACAGGGGACTGAAGCTTTCTTT

v_call: TRBV6-2/TRBV6-3
j_call: TRBJ2-1
d_call: TRBD2
clone_size: many
cdr3_aa: CASSELGLDSHEQFF
cdr3_nt: TGTGCCAGCAGTGAACTGGGACTAGATTCGCATGAGCAGTTCTTC

v_call: TRBV15
j_call: TRBJ2-3
d_call: -
clone_size: many
cdr3_aa: CATSREQADTQYF
cdr3_nt: TGTGCCACCAGCAGAGAACAAGCAGATACGCAGTATTTT

v_call: TRBV7-9
j_call: TRBJ2-5
d_call: -
clone_size: few
cdr3_aa: CASSSWAGETQYF
cdr3_nt: TGTGCCAGCAGCTCCTGGGCCGGGGAGACCCAGTACTTC

v_call: TRBV11-2
j_call: TRBJ2-4
d_call: TRBD1
clone_size: -
cdr3_aa: CAGSLLGQGAKTKNIQYF
cdr3_nt: TGTGCCGGCAGCCTCCTCGGACAGGGGGCGAAGACCAAAAACATTCAGTACTTC

v_call: TRBV7-6
j_call: TRBJ2-7
d_call: TRBD1
clone_size: -
cdr3_aa: CASSLDLGQGLREQYF
cdr3_nt: TGTGCCAGCAGCTTAGATTTGGGACAGGGCTTGAGGGAGCAGTACTTC

v_call: TRBV4-1
j_call: TRBJ2-3
d_call: TRBD1
clone_size: -
cdr3_aa: CASSQGADRTTDTQYF
cdr3_nt: TGCGCCAGCAGCCAGGGTGCGGACAGGACGACAGATACGCAGTATTTT

v_call: TRBV11-2
j_call: TRBJ2-1
d_call: TRBD2
clone_size: many
cdr3_aa: CASSTPGLGDVDQFF
cdr3_nt: TGTGCCAGCAGCACACCGGGACTAGGGGACGTTGATCAGTTCTTC

v_call: TRBV7-9
j_call: TRBJ1-6
d_call: -
clone_size: -
cdr3_aa: CASSLKEGSPLHF
cdr3_nt: TGTGCCAGCAGCCTTAAGGAGGGTTCACCCCTCCACTTT

v_call: TRBV9
j_call: TRBJ1-6
d_call: -
clone_size: once
cdr3_aa: CASSAAGGNSPLHF
cdr3_nt: TGTGCCAGCAGCGCTGCGGGGGGGAATTCACCCCTCCACTTT

v_call: TRBV27
j_call: TRBJ2-6
d_call: -
clone_size: many
cdr3_aa: CASVRSGANVLTF
cdr3_nt: TGTGCCAGCGTAAGGTCTGGGGCCAACGTCCTGACTTTC

v_call: TRBV19
j_call: TRBJ1-2
d_call: -
clone_size: -
cdr3_aa: CASSIPVVAGHDGYTF
cdr3_nt: TGTGCCAGTAGTATCCCGGTGGTGGCAGGCCACGATGGCTACACCTTC

v_call: TRBV7-9
j_call: TRBJ2-5
d_call: -
clone_size: many
cdr3_aa: CASSEETIQETQYF
cdr3_nt: TGTGCCAGCAGCGAGGAGACTATTCAAGAGACCCAGTACTTC

v_call: TRBV4-1
j_call: TRBJ2-7
d_call: -
clone_size: -
cdr3_aa: CASRSQGLAVYEQYF
cdr3_nt: TGCGCCAGCAGAAGCCAAGGACTCGCTGTCTACGAGCAGTACTTC

v_call: TRBV6-1
j_call: TRBJ2-5
d_call: -
clone_size: many
cdr3_aa: CASSEIGRGETQYF
cdr3_nt: TGTGCCAGCAGTGAAATCGGTAGAGGGGAGACCCAGTACTTC

v_call: TRBV20-1
j_call: TRBJ2-7
d_call: TRBD2
clone_size: many
cdr3_aa: CSASRSGRSSYEQYF
cdr3_nt: TGCAGTGCTTCCCGTAGCGGGAGGAGCTCCTACGAGCAGTACTTC

v_call: TRBV5-1
j_call: TRBJ1-1
d_call: TRBD1
clone_size: -
cdr3_aa: CASLTRTGGGHTEAFF
cdr3_nt: TGCGCCAGCTTAACCCGGACAGGGGGCGGTCACACTGAAGCTTTCTTT

v_call: TRBV6-1
j_call: TRBJ1-2
d_call: TRBD1
clone_size: many
cdr3_aa: CASTNGGQGRNYGYTF
cdr3_nt: TGTGCCAGCACCAACGGGGGACAGGGCCGAAACTATGGCTACACCTTC

v_call: TRBV28
j_call: TRBJ2-3
d_call: -
clone_size: many
cdr3_aa: CASLSGFIGTDTQYF
cdr3_nt: TGTGCCAGTCTCTCCGGCTTCATCGGCACAGATACGCAGTATTTT

v_call: TRBV6-1
j_call: TRBJ2-5
d_call: -
clone_size: few
cdr3_aa: CASTPPGQETQYF
cdr3_nt: TGTGCCAGCACCCCCCCAGGGCAAGAGACCCAGTACTTC

v_call: TRBV20-1
j_call: TRBJ1-1
d_call: -
clone_size: many
cdr3_aa: CSARHSPTEAFF
cdr3_nt: TGCAGTGCTAGACACTCCCCCACTGAAGCTTTCTTT

v_call: TRBV7-6
j_call: TRBJ1-4
d_call: -
clone_size: many
cdr3_aa: CASSLLPTATNEKLFF
cdr3_nt: TGTGCCAGCAGCTTACTTCCGACAGCAACTAATGAAAAACTGTTTTTT

v_call: TRBV12-3/TRBV12-4
j_call: TRBJ2-7
d_call: TRBD2
clone_size: few
cdr3_aa: CASSLRTSRNEQYF
cdr3_nt: TGTGCCAGCAGTTTAAGGACTAGCAGGAACGAGCAGTACTTC

v_call: TRBV7-9
j_call: TRBJ2-1
d_call: TRBD1
clone_size: -
cdr3_aa: CASSHEGTGGFEQFF
cdr3_nt: TGTGCCAGCAGCCACGAGGGGACAGGGGGCTTTGAGCAGTTCTTC

v_call: TRBV9
j_call: TRBJ2-7
d_call: TRBD1
clone_size: few
cdr3_aa: CASSTGPGGREQYF
cdr3_nt: TGTGCCAGCAGCACCGGGCCAGGGGGTAGGGAGCAGTACTTC

v_call: TRBV7-9
j_call: TRBJ1-2
d_call: -
clone_size: many
cdr3_aa: CASSFSPRGHSYGYTF
cdr3_nt: TGTGCCAGCAGCTTTTCTCCGCGGGGCCATTCCTATGGCTACACCTTC

v_call: TRBV2
j_call: TRBJ2-2
d_call: -
clone_size: many
cdr3_aa: CASVGQGGTGELFF
cdr3_nt: TGTGCCAGCGTCGGGCAGGGCGGCACCGGGGAGCTGTTTTTT

v_call: TRBV30
j_call: TRBJ2-7
d_call: -
clone_size: many
cdr3_aa: CAWSVRSTAYEQYF
cdr3_nt: TGTGCCTGGAGTGTACGCAGTACCGCCTACGAGCAGTACTTC

v_call: TRBV7-3
j_call: TRBJ2-5
d_call: -
clone_size: many
cdr3_aa: CASSSGGRGTQYF
cdr3_nt: TGTGCCAGCAGCTCGGGTGGGCGGGGGACCCAGTACTTC

v_call: TRBV3-1
j_call: TRBJ1-1
d_call: TRBD1
clone_size: -
cdr3_aa: CASSQAGQKAFF
cdr3_nt: TGTGCCAGCAGCCAGGCGGGACAGAAAGCTTTCTTT

v_call: TRBV12-3/TRBV12-4
j_call: TRBJ2-1
d_call: -
clone_size: many
cdr3_aa: CASSFPPGGPSYNEQFF
cdr3_nt: TGTGCCAGCAGTTTCCCCCCAGGGGGGCCTTCCTACAATGAGCAGTTCTTC

v_call: TRBV28
j_call: TRBJ2-1
d_call: -
clone_size: many
cdr3_aa: CASLERSPNYNEQFF
cdr3_nt: TGTGCCAGCCTCGAGCGGAGCCCAAACTACAATGAGCAGTTCTTC

v_call: TRBV2
j_call: TRBJ1-5
d_call: TRBD1
clone_size: -
cdr3_aa: CASRETGYQPQHF
cdr3_nt: TGTGCCAGCAGGGAGACAGGGTATCAGCCCCAGCATTTT

v_call: TRBV7-9
j_call: TRBJ1-5
d_call: -
clone_size: few
cdr3_aa: CASSRTGHRNQPQHF
cdr3_nt: TGTGCCAGCAGCAGGACGGGACACCGCAATCAGCCCCAGCATTTT

v_call: TRBV2
j_call: TRBJ2-3
d_call: -
clone_size: many
cdr3_aa: CASSEILSATQYF
cdr3_nt: TGTGCCAGCAGTGAAATACTTTCAGCTACGCAGTATTTT

v_call: TRBV5-1
j_call: TRBJ1-1
d_call: TRBD1
clone_size: many
cdr3_aa: CASSTTGGNAEAFF
cdr3_nt: TGCGCCAGCAGCACCACAGGGGGGAACGCTGAAGCTTTCTTT

v_call: TRBV20-1
j_call: TRBJ1-6
d_call: TRBD1
clone_size: many
cdr3_aa: CSARVGRTGGNSPLHF
cdr3_nt: TGCAGTGCTAGAGTGGGGAGGACAGGGGGTAATTCACCCCTCCACTTT

v_call: TRBV28
j_call: TRBJ2-1
d_call: -
clone_size: many
cdr3_aa: CASSIYQGARDEQFF
cdr3_nt: TGTGCCAGCAGCATCTACCAGGGTGCGAGAGATGAGCAGTTCTTC

v_call: TRBV3-1
j_call: TRBJ2-7
d_call: -
clone_size: many
cdr3_aa: CASSLLGFGGYEQYF
cdr3_nt: TGTGCCAGCAGCCTGCTGGGGTTCGGTGGATACGAGCAGTACTTC